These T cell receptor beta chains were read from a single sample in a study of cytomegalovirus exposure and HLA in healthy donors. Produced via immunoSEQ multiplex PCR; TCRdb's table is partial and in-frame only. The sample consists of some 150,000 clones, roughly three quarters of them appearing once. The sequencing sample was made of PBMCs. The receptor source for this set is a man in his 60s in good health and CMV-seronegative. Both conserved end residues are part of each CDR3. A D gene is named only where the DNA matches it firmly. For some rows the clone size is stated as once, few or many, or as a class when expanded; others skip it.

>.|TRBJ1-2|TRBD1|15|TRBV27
CASSLSRPGTGSPFF
TGTGCCAGCAGTTTATCACGGCCCGGGACAGGAAGCCCTTTCTTC
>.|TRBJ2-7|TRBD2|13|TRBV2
CASSSGGTYEQYF
TGTGCCAGCAGTTCCGGGGGGACCTACGAGCAGTACTTC
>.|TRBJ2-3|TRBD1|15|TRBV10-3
CATQDRRQSTDTQYF
TGTGCCACACAGGACAGGAGGCAGTCCACAGATACGCAGTATTTT
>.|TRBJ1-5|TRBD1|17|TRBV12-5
CASGSTGTGELDGPQHF
TGTGCTAGTGGTTCAACCGGGACAGGGGAATTGGACGGACCCCAGCATTTT
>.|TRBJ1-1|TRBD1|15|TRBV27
CASSFGQVRGTEAFF
TGTGCCAGCAGTTTCGGACAGGTACGGGGCACTGAAGCTTTCTTT
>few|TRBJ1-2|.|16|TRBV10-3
CAISESQASGRLGYTF
TGTGCCATCAGTGAGTCTCAAGCCTCGGGGAGGCTGGGCTACACCTTC
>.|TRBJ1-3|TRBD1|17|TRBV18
CASSPGQITISGNTIYF
TGTGCCAGCTCACCGGGACAGATAACCATCTCTGGAAACACCATATATTTT
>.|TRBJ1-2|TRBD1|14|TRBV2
CASSEGGQDYGYTF
TGTGCCAGCAGTGAGGGGGGACAGGACTATGGCTACACCTTC
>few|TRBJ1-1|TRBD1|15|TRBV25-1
CASSESRGRPTEAFF
TGTGCCAGCAGTGAATCCAGGGGGCGCCCAACTGAAGCTTTCTTT
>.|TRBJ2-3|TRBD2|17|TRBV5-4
CASSLARAGGPSDTQYF
TGTGCCAGCAGCTTGGCCCGGGCGGGAGGGCCGTCAGATACGCAGTATTTT
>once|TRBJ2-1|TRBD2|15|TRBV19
CASTTQGLPYNEQFF
TGTGCCAGTACCACCCAGGGACTACCCTACAATGAGCAGTTCTTC
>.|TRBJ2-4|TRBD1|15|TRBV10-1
CASSEIGTGDGIQYF
TGCGCCAGCAGTGAGATAGGGACAGGGGATGGCATTCAGTACTTC
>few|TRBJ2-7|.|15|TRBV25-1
CASSESTGQSIEQYF
TGTGCCAGCAGTGAATCTACTGGACAGAGTATAGAGCAGTACTTC
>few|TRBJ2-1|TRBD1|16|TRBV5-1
CASSSGPGQGINEQFF
TGCGCCAGCAGCTCTGGGCCGGGACAGGGAATTAATGAGCAGTTCTTC
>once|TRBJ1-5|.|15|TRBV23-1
CASSQFRDSNQPQHF
TGCGCCAGCAGTCAATTTCGGGATAGCAATCAGCCCCAGCATTTT
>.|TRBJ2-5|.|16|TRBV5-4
CASSFYTGHLEETQYF
TGTGCCAGCAGCTTTTATACGGGACATTTGGAAGAGACCCAGTACTTC
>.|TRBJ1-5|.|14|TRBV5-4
CASSLGGRNQPQHF
TGTGCCAGCAGCTTGGGGGGGAGGAATCAGCCCCAGCATTTT
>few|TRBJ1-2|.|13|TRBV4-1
CASSQGTRYGYTF
TGCGCCAGCAGCCAAGGCACGCGGTACGGCTACACCTTC
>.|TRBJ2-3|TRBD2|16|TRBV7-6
CASSLLAGGMPDTQYF
TGTGCCAGCAGCTTACTAGCGGGAGGTATGCCAGATACGCAGTATTTT
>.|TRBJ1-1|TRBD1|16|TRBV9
CASSVLVSGGYTEAFF
TGTGCCAGCAGCGTGTTGGTGTCAGGGGGCTACACTGAAGCTTTCTTT
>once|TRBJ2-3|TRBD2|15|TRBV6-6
CASSYPTTSGDTQYF
TGTGCCAGCAGTTACCCCACGACTAGCGGAGATACGCAGTATTTT
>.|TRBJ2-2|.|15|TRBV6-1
CASSGKDTWSGELFF
TGTGCCAGCAGTGGCAAGGACACATGGTCCGGGGAGCTGTTTTTT
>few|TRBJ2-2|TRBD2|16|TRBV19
CASRRASGSFTGELFF
TGTGCCAGTCGCCGCGCCAGCGGGAGTTTCACCGGGGAGCTGTTTTTT
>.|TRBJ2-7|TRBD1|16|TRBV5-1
CASSPKVGQGTYEQYF
TGCGCCAGCAGCCCGAAGGTGGGACAGGGAACCTACGAGCAGTACTTC
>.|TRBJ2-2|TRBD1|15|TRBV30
CAWSADRVTTGELFF
TGTGCCTGGAGTGCAGACAGGGTGACCACCGGGGAGCTGTTTTTT
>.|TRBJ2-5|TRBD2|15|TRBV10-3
CAISVRGLAGETQYF
TGTGCCATCAGTGTTAGGGGACTAGCGGGAGAGACCCAGTACTTC
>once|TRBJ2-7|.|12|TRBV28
CASSPVGYEQYF
TGTGCCAGCAGCCCCGTCGGCTACGAGCAGTACTTC
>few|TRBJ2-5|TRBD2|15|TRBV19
CASNPGGGRKETQYF
TGTGCCAGTAACCCCGGGGGGGGGCGGAAGGAGACCCAGTACTTC
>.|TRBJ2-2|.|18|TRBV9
CASSVGRGGGEDTGELFF
TGTGCCAGCAGCGTAGGTCGAGGGGGGGGTGAAGACACCGGGGAGCTGTTTTTT
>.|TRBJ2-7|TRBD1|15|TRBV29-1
CSVETGQSIPYEQYF
TGCAGCGTTGAAACGGGACAGTCCATTCCCTACGAGCAGTACTTC
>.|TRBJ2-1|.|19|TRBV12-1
CASSLEDSRDYGINNEQFF
TGTGCCAGCAGCTTGGAGGACAGCCGGGACTACGGAATTAACAATGAGCAGTTCTTC
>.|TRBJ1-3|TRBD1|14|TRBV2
CASSRDRSGNTIYF
TGTGCCAGCAGCCGGGACAGATCTGGAAACACCATATATTTT
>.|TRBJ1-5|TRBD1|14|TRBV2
CASTTGTGNQPQHF
TGTGCCAGCACCACCGGGACAGGCAATCAGCCCCAGCATTTT
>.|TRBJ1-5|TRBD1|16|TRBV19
CASSTQDRGEDQPQHF
TGTGCCAGTAGTACCCAGGACAGGGGGGAAGATCAGCCCCAGCATTTT
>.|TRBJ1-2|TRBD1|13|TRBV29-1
CSVGTAVNYGYTF
TGCAGCGTCGGGACAGCCGTGAACTATGGCTACACCTTC
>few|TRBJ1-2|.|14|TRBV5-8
CASSSTERAYGYTF
TGTGCCAGCAGCTCCACGGAGAGGGCCTATGGCTACACCTTC
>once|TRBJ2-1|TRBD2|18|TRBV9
CASSVAASGTLPYNEQFF
TGTGCCAGCAGCGTAGCGGCTAGCGGGACCTTACCCTACAATGAGCAGTTCTTC
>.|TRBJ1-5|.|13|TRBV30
CAWNREHNQPQHF
TGTGCCTGGAACAGGGAGCACAATCAGCCCCAGCATTTT
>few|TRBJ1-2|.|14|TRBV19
CASSIESVPSGYTF
TGTGCCAGTAGTATAGAGAGCGTTCCGAGCGGCTACACCTTC
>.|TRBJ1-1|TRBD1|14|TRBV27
CASSPGQGSTEAFF
TGTGCCAGCAGTCCAGGACAGGGGAGTACTGAAGCTTTCTTT
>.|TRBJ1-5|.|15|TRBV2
CASSDAGRINQPQHF
TGTGCCAGCAGTGATGCGGGACGGATTAATCAGCCCCAGCATTTT
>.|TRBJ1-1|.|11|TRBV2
CARILDTEAFF
TGTGCCAGAATCCTAGACACTGAAGCTTTCTTT
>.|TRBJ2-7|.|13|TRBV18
CASSPSARYEQYF
TGTGCCAGCTCACCAAGCGCCCGGTACGAGCAGTACTTC
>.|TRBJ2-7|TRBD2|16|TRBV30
CAWSVVGGRPPYEQYF
TGTGCCTGGAGTGTAGTTGGCGGGAGGCCCCCCTACGAGCAGTACTTC